The 8 T cell receptor beta chains below were found in one sample sequenced in a study of blood T cells in healthy people across ages. With a J-beta primer mix and a sample-barcoded 5' primer, a second PCR ran about 7 to 11 cycles. One entry per CDR3 protein, called by TCRdb with MiXCR from the 5' RACE reads. The sample has roughly 930,000 distinct CDR3 sequences, around 48% seen once. Sequencing input: blood. These receptor sequences come from a man under 40 in good health.

As for this clonotype: This may stem from a read error, because a much larger clone lies one nucleotide away. This chain's CDR3 is CASSPPTYEQYF. DNA for the CDR3: TGTGCCAGCAGCCCGCCAACCTACGAGCAGTACTTC. The rearrangement joins TRBV7-2 to TRBJ2-7; D is unresolved. V was shortened by 5 bases and J by 2 bases, with 7 bases between the two germline ends. CDR1 is SGHTA, CDR2 FQGNSA, per germline. CDR3 length: 12 amino acids.

The chain couples TRBV12-3 or TRBV12-4 to TRBJ1-2; TRBD1 matches 7 bases. CDR3 length equals 13 residues. With 7 bases clipped from V and 6 bases from J, the junction kept 8 bases outside the gene matches. Here the CDR3 DNA reads TGTGCCAGCACCACCGACAGGGTTCATGGCTACACCTTC. It specifies CASTTDRVHGYTF.

Concerning this clonotype itself: Being one base from a much bigger clone, this may be a read error. The chain employs TRBV10-3 and TRBJ1-2; D remains unclear. Germline V gene data show CDR1 as ENHRY and CDR2 as SYGVKD. The CDR3 covers 13 residues. Here the CDR3 reads CAITGQVTYGFTF. CDR3 DNA sequence: TGTGCCATCACCGGCCAAGTCACTTATGGCTTCACCTTC.

This clonotype was picked up a small number of times. This chain links TRBV20-1 with TRBJ2-1; 10 nucleotides match TRBD2. From germline, CDR1 is DFQATT and CDR2 SNEGSKA (reference sequence). This CDR3 contains 14 residues. V shed 5 bases and J 4 bases; nucleotides not matched to a gene: 5. The CDR3 DNA is TGCAGTGCTCCCCGGACTAGCGGTTACAATGAGCAGTTCTTC. Its protein product is CSAPRTSGYNEQFF.

Comment on this clonotype: The junction differs from germline at one of its ends, possibly a read error. The chain is built from TRBV29-1 and TRBJ1-2, with 8 nucleotides matching TRBD1. The CDR3 totals 13 residues. CDR1 and CDR2 (germline): SQVTM, ANQGSEA. The DNA of the CDR3 is TGCAGCGCTCTGGACAGGGATAGCTATGGCTACATCTTC. Translated: CSALDRDSYGYIF.

The chain recombines TRBV7-2 with TRBJ1-2; a possible D gene is TRBD1 (6 bases). This CDR3 region has 18 residues. The V and J ends lost 0 bases and 1 base respectively, with 18 bases between them. CDR1 and CDR2 from the germline V gene are SGHTA and FQGNSA. The CDR3 nucleotides read TGTGCCAGCAGCTTAGCGGGGGGGCAGACGGGCGGTAACTATGGCTACACCTTC. Its translation is CASSLAGGQTGGNYGYTF.

This clonotype was observed a few times. V and J are TRBV4-3 and TRBJ2-7; no reliable D call. CDR1 LGHNA and CDR2 YSLEER come from the germline V gene. CDR3 length: 14 amino acids. The V and J ends lost 0 bases and 4 bases respectively, with 10 bases between them. Written as DNA, the CDR3 is TGCGCCAGCAGCCAAGATCTAATAGGGTACGAGCAGTACTTC. Translating gives CASSQDLIGYEQYF.

The rearrangement links TRBV6-2 or TRBV6-3 to TRBJ2-7; 10 positions agree with TRBD1. Losses at the gene ends were 4 bases for V and 1 base for J; bases not matched to a gene: 7. The CDR3 runs to 16 residues. In germline, CDR1 is MNHEY, CDR2 SVGEGT. In nucleotides, the CDR3 is TGTGCCAGCAGTTCGGCCGCGGACAGGGGGTCCTACGAGCAGTACTTC. Amino acid sequence: CASSSAADRGSYEQYF.